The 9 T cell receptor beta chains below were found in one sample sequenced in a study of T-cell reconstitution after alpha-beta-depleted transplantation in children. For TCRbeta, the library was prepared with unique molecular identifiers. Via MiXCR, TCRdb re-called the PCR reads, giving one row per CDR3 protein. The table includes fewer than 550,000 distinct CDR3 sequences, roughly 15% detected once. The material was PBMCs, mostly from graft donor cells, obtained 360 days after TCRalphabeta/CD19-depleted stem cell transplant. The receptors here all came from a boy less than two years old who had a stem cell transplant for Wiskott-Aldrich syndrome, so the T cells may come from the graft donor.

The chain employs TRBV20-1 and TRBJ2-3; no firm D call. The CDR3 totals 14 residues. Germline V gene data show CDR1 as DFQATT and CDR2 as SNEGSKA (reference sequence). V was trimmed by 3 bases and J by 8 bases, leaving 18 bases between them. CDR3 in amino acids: CSASSVVGKGTQYF. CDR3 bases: TGCAGTGCTAGTTCCGTGGTGGGGAAGGGTACGCAGTATTTT.

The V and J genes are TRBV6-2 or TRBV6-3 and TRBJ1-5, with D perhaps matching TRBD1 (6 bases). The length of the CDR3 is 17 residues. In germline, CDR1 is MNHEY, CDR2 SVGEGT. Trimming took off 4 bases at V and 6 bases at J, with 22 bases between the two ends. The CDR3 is CASSSRQDWIRSQPQHF. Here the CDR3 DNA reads TGTGCCAGCAGTTCACGACAGGATTGGATCAGGAGTCAGCCCCAGCATTTT.

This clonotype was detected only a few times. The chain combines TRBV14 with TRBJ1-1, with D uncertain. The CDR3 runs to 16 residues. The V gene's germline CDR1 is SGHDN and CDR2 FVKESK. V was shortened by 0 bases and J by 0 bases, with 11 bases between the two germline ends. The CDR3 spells CASSQDLTQVNTEAFF. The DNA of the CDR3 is TGTGCCAGCAGCCAAGATCTGACCCAGGTGAACACTGAAGCTTTCTTT.

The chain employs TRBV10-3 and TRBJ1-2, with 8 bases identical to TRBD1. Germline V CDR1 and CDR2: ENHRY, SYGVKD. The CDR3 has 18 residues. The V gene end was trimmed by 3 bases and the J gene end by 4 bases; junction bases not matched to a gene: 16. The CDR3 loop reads CAISERSRGPSFSYGYTF. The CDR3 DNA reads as TGTGCCATCAGTGAACGGAGCAGGGGGCCCTCCTTTTCCTATGGCTACACCTTC.

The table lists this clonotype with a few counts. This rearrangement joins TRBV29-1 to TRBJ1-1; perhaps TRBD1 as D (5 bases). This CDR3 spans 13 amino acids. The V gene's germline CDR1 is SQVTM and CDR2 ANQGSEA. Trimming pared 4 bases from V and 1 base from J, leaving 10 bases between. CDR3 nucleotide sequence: TGCAGCGTTGCCCGGCAGGGGAACACTGAAGCTTTCTTT. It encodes CSVARQGNTEAFF.

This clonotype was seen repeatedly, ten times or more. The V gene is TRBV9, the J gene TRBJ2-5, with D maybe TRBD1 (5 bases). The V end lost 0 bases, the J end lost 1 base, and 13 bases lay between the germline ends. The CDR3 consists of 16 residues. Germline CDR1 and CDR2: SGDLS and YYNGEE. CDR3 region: CASSVAPDSLQETQYF. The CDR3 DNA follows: TGTGCCAGCAGCGTAGCTCCTGACAGCCTCCAAGAGACCCAGTACTTC.

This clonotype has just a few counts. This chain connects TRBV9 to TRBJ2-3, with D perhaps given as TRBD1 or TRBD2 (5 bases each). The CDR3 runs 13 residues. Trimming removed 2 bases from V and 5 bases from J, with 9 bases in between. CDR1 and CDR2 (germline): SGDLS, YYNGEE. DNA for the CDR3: TGTGCCAGCAGCGTGGGACCCGGAGATACGCAGTATTTT. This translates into CASSVGPGDTQYF.

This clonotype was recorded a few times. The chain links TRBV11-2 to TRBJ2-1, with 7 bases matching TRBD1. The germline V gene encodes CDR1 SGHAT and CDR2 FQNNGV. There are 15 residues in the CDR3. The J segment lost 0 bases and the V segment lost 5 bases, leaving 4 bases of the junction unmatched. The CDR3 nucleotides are TGTGCCAGCAGCGGGGACAGAAGCTCCTACAATGAGCAGTTCTTC. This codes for CASSGDRSSYNEQFF.

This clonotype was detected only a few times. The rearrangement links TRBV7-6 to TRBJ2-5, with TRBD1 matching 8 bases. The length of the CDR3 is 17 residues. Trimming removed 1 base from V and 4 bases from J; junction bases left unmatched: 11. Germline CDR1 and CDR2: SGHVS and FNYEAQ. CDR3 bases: TGTGCCAGCAGCTTAGGACCCACGACAGGGGTAGGAGAGACCCAGTACTTC. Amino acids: CASSLGPTTGVGETQYF.